The 18 T cell receptor beta chains below all came from one sample that was sequenced in a study of HIV-infected patients and healthy controls. Follow-up blood was drawn about 14 weeks, roughly three months, after antiretroviral therapy began. All unsorted peripheral T cells were captured because whole blood was used without fractionation. Around 500 ng RNA was reverse transcribed with alpha and beta constant-region primers. Separate chain-specific third strand synthesis with multiplexing indices produced the alpha and beta libraries. One entry per CDR3 protein, called by TCRdb with MiXCR from the 5' RACE reads. Of 3,500 to 4,000 distinct CDR3 sequences listed, 25% to 35% are singletons. Sequencing used blood, obtained during antiretroviral therapy. These receptors were collected from an adult with HIV infection.

On this clonotype: Given a much more abundant clone one base away, this may be a read error. The chain recombines TRBV7-2 with TRBJ2-5, with 9 bases that match TRBD2. CDR1 and CDR2 (germline): SGHTA, FQGNSA. The trim removed 2 bases at V and 10 bases at J, leaving 5 bases unmatched. The CDR3 sequence is 13 residues long. The CDR3 DNA follows: TGTGCCAGCAGCTTAACTAGCGGGTGGCGCCAGTACTTC. It yields the protein CASSLTSGWRQYF.

The J gene is TRBJ1-2, the V gene TRBV2; TRBD1 might be the D (6 bases). CDR1 and CDR2 from the germline V gene are SNHLY and FYNNEI. The V gene lost 2 bases and the J gene lost 7 bases, with 11 bases spanning the gap. The CDR3 extends over 13 amino acids. CDR3 protein: CASSETTGFGYTF. CDR3 coding DNA: TGTGCCAGCAGTGAAACCACAGGGTTTGGCTACACCTTC. Using reference TRBV2 and TRBJ1-2 for the parts outside the CDR3, the full variable domain is EPEVTQTPSHQVTQMGQEVILRCVPISNHLYFYWYRQILGQKVEFLVSFYNNEISEKSEIFDDQFSVERPDGSNFTLKIRSTKLEDSAMYFCASSETTGFGYTFGSGTRLTVV.

The rearrangement links TRBV7-9 to TRBJ2-2; 10 bases map to TRBD2. V was clipped by 3 bases and J by 2 bases; unmatched bases: 6. This CDR3 has 17 amino acids. The V gene's germline CDR1 is SEHNR and CDR2 FQNEAQ (reference sequence). The CDR3 sequence is CASSFNRLAGNTGELFF. The CDR3 bases are TGTGCCAGCAGCTTTAACAGACTAGCGGGTAACACCGGGGAGCTGTTTTTT.

In this sample, this clonotype is medium-sized. CDR3 amino acids: CASTPPTGTAGSGELFF. In nucleotides, the CDR3 is TGTGCCAGCACCCCCCCCACCGGGACTGCAGGTTCCGGGGAGCTGTTTTTT. This rearrangement joins TRBV7-9 to TRBJ2-2; weak D call: TRBD2 (6 bases). Trimming shortened V by 7 bases and J by 6 bases, and 24 bases separated the two germline ends. This CDR3 spans 17 amino acids. Germline CDR1 and CDR2: SEHNR and FQNEAQ (reference sequence).

This clonotype has only a few counts. Here the CDR3 reads CASSDRVNTEAFF. CDR3 coding DNA: TGTGCCAGCAGCGATAGAGTGAACACTGAAGCTTTCTTT. The chain carries TRBV5-4 and TRBJ1-1; D call uncertain. The CDR3 loop spans 13 amino acids. CDR1 SGHNT and CDR2 YYREEE come from the germline V gene (reference sequence). The V end lost 4 bases, the J end lost 0 bases, and 7 bases lay between the germline ends.

This clonotype is labeled as medium-sized (0.01 to 0.1%). The chain couples TRBV30 to TRBJ2-7, with unresolved D. This CDR3 comprises 13 residues. Per the germline V gene, CDR1 is GTSNPN and CDR2 is SVGIG (reference sequence). With 0 bases removed from V and 5 bases from J, the gap between germline ends came to 11 bases. The CDR3 bases are TGTGCCTGGAGTGTTTTATTCCGGGACGAGCAGTACTTC. Encoded protein: CAWSVLFRDEQYF.

J is TRBJ2-5 and V is TRBV4-1, with 9 nucleotides matching TRBD2. Per the germline V gene, CDR1 is MGHRA and CDR2 is YSYEKL. The CDR3 sequence is 17 residues long. With V trimmed by 1 base and J by 0 bases, 6 bases remained unmatched. CDR3 in DNA: TGCGCCAGCAGCCAAGTTAGAACTAGCGGGTACCAAGAGACCCAGTACTTC. As protein: CASSQVRTSGYQETQYF.

In its sample, this clonotype is medium-sized. The chain combines TRBV10-1 with TRBJ2-7; TRBD1 matches 9 bases. Germline lookup yields CDR1 WNHNN and CDR2 SYGVQD (reference sequence). Unmatched junction bases numbered 15, after V lost 7 bases and J lost 5 bases. The CDR3 is made up of 16 amino acids. CDR3 protein: CASTGEPGQGIHEQYF. The DNA for the CDR3 is TGCGCCAGCACCGGGGAACCGGGACAGGGTATCCACGAGCAGTACTTC.

The table lists this clonotype with many counts. J is TRBJ2-1 and V is TRBV27, with D perhaps TRBD1 (6 bases). Trimming removed 8 bases from V and 7 bases from J, with 18 bases in between. The CDR3 has 14 residues. CDR1 and CDR2 from the germline V gene are MNHEY and SMNVEV (reference sequence). The CDR3 sequence is CASRPVGGSNEQFF. The CDR3 DNA sequence: TGTGCCAGCCGCCCCGTAGGGGGATCGAATGAGCAGTTCTTC.

As for this clonotype: Possible read error: a much larger clone is one base away. This rearrangement joins TRBV27 to TRBJ2-5, with D perhaps assigned TRBD1 or TRBD2 (5 bases each). Germline-derived CDR1 and CDR2 are MNHEY and SMNVEV (reference sequence). V was clipped by 9 bases and J by 5 bases, with 19 bases between them. The CDR3 is made up of 14 amino acids. CDR3 nucleotide sequence: TGTGCCAGAAGCCCCGGGACCTTTCGGGAGACCCAGTACTTC. This encodes CARSPGTFRETQYF.

This clonotype is labeled medium-sized. Its ends do not fully match the called genes, so a read error is possible. The chain joins TRBV7-7 to TRBJ2-1, with D tentatively TRBD1 or TRBD2 (5 bases each). Germline assignment: CDR1 SSHAT and CDR2 FNYEAQ (reference sequence). The CDR3 sequence is 15 residues long. In nucleotides, the CDR3 is TGTGCTAGCAGCTCAGGGAGTTCCTCCTACAATGAGCAGTTCTTC. Encoded protein: CASSSGSSSYNEQFF.

Worth noting for this clonotype: A much larger clone lies one base from this, so it may be a read error. The CDR3 sequence is CASSFEDPRATDTQYF. CDR3 nucleotide sequence: TGTGCCAGCAGCTTTGAGGACCCAAGGGCCACAGATACGCAGTATTTT. V is TRBV5-4 and J is TRBJ2-3; no clear D. The CDR3 has 16 residues. V lost 2 bases, J lost 2 bases, and 15 bases lay in between. Germline lookup yields CDR1 SGHNT and CDR2 YYREEE (reference sequence).

This clonotype was observed a few times. This rearrangement joins TRBV5-1 to TRBJ2-5; 8 bases align to TRBD2. The V and J ends lost 5 bases and 3 bases, in that order; junction bases with no gene match: 9. The CDR3 has 15 amino acids. The germline V gene encodes CDR1 SGHRS and CDR2 YFSETQ. CDR3 nucleotides: TGCGCCAGCAGGTCCGGGCCGACTAGCGAAGAGACCCAGTACTTC. This codes for CASRSGPTSEETQYF.

This clonotype has just one count. CDR3 sequence reads: CARSPRGPSYNEQFF. The CDR3, as DNA: TGTGCCAGAAGCCCGAGAGGGCCCTCCTACAATGAGCAGTTCTTC. The chain employs TRBV7-9 and TRBJ2-1; D possibly corresponds to TRBD2 (5 bases). CDR3 length equals 15 residues. V lost 9 bases to trimming and J lost 0 bases, with 15 bases between them. Germline CDR1 and CDR2: SEHNR and FQNEAQ (reference sequence).

The chain combines TRBV4-1 with TRBJ2-3; D call uncertain. V was pared by 3 bases and J by 6 bases, with 4 bases between. Germline V gene sequence: CDR1 MGHRA, CDR2 YSYEKL. This CDR3 is 11 amino acids long. CDR3 DNA sequence: TGCGCCAGCAGCCAGGTGGATACGCAGTATTTT. This translates into CASSQVDTQYF.

In nucleotides, the CDR3 is TGTGCCAGAGTAGCGTGGGTCTCCTACGAGCAGTACTTC. It encodes CARVAWVSYEQYF. V and J are TRBV6-4 and TRBJ2-7, with a tentative D call TRBD2 (5 bases). Germline CDR1 is MRHNA and CDR2 is SNTAGT. The V gene lost 9 bases and the J gene lost 0 bases, with 12 bases spanning the gap. This CDR3 spans 13 amino acids.

By share, this clonotype ranks as medium-sized (0.01 to 0.1%). The chain combines TRBV7-3 with TRBJ2-2; no definite D call. Trimming took off 6 bases at V and 3 bases at J, with 8 bases between the two ends. The length of the CDR3 is 13 residues. Germline CDR1 reads SGHTA; CDR2 reads FQGTGA. In DNA, the CDR3 is TGTGCCAGCAGAGACGCGGACACCGGGGAGCTGTTTTTT. Translation: CASRDADTGELFF.

In its sample, this clonotype ranks as medium-sized (0.01 to 0.1%). This chain links TRBV30 with TRBJ1-5; D is possibly TRBD1 (5 bases). V lost 2 bases and J 7 bases, leaving 12 bases between the germline ends. Germline values: CDR1 GTSNPN, CDR2 SVGIG (reference sequence). This CDR3 contains 13 residues. The chain's CDR3 is CAWSRDARQPQHF. Here the CDR3 DNA reads TGTGCCTGGAGTCGGGACGCAAGGCAGCCCCAGCATTTT.